This T cell receptor beta chain was sequenced during a study of T cells in Graves' hyperthyroidism and ophthalmopathy. The study left out patients who had uncontrolled infection, other autoimmune disease, pregnancy or lactation. Diagnostic assessment was based on clinical symptoms, serum thyroxine and TRAb, thyroid ultrasound and orbital computed tomography. This clonotype occurred a few times. Sequence at one end of the junction differs from germline and may be a read error. Germline V gives CDR1 SQVTM, CDR2 ANQGSEA. There are 12 residues in the CDR3. RNA transcripts were the template for amplifying TCR beta CDR3 regions. TCR CDR3 regions were first amplified by RT-PCR with HTBI primers. TCRdb itself ran the multiplex PCR reads through MiXCR, one entry per CDR3 protein. The repertoire holds about 92,000 distinct CDR3 sequences, with approximately 56% as singletons.

The specimen was blood. This TCR came from a woman in her thirties or forties with Graves' hyperthyroidism. This sequence joins TRBV29-1 and TRBJ1-1; D unclear. This CDR3 is CAWIETGTEAFF. CDR3 nucleotides: TGTGCCTGGATCGAGACGGGAACTGAAGCTTTCTTT.